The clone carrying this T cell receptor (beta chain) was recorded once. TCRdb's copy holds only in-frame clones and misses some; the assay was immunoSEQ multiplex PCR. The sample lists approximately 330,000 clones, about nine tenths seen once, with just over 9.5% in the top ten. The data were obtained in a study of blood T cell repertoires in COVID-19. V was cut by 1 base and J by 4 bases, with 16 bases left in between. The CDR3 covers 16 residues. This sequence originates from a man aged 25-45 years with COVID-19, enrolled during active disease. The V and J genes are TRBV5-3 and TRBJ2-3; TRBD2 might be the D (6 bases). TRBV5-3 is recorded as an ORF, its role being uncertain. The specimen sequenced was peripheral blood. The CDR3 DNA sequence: TGTGCCAGAAGCTTGTCGACTAGAGCGTCTGCAGATACGCAGTATTTT. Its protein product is CARSLSTRASADTQYF.